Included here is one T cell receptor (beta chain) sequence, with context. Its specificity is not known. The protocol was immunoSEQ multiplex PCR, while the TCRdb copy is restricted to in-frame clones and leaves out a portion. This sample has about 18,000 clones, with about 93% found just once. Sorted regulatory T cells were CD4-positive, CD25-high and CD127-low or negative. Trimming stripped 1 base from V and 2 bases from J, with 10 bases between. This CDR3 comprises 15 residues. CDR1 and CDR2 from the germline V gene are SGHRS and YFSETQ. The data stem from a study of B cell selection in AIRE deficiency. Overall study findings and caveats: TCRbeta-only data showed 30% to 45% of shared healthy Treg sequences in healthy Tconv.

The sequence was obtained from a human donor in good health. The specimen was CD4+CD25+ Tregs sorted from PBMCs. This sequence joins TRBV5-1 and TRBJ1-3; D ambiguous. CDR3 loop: CASSLSGSAGNTIYF. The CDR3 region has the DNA TGCGCCAGCAGCTTGTCGGGATCTGCTGGAAACACCATATATTTT.